A selection of T cell receptor beta chains follows, all from one sample in a study of T cell responses to AZD1222 COVID-19 vaccine. Only in-frame clones appear in the TCRdb table, and some are missing; sequencing was by immunoSEQ multiplex PCR. Of more than 85,000 clones listed, 82% are singletons. Material: peripheral blood, obtained on day 0 of AZD1222 vaccination. These receptors were collected from an adult in good health. The CDR3 runs from the conserved cysteine through the conserved F or W.

V gene | CDR3 protein
TRBV7-3 | CASSPRRDFSSLGYEQFF
TRBV7-2 | CASSLRTGGRSEAFF
TRBV30 | CAWSNGQGVAGAKNIQYF
TRBV2 | CASSYQGFGELFF
TRBV27 | CATRQGNNQPQHF
TRBV11-2 | CASSLGETQYF
TRBV5-1 | CASSRPIKGPQNTEAFF
TRBV10-2 | CASGTSGGIDTQYF
TRBV19 | CASSIMGGYTF
TRBV4-2 | CASSQETGGGGNTIYF
TRBV3-1/TRBV3-2 | CASSQGSEAFF
TRBV7-6 | CASSPRGGYDRTSMGYTF
TRBV12-5 | CASGLVLSYGYTF
TRBV5-1 | CASSLNIGTENSPLHF
TRBV6-5 | CASSYVGRANTEAFF
TRBV5-5 | CASSSPTGGWTEAFF
TRBV3-1/TRBV3-2 | CASSPDWSGTQYF
TRBV3-1/TRBV3-2 | CASSQDGPGHDQPQHF
TRBV11-2 | CASSLMGADTQYF
TRBV21-1 | CASIERTSGETQYF
TRBV6-5 | CASSYFQDNEQFF
TRBV2 | CASRDRTGISGELFF
TRBV27 | CASSHHLGEQYF
TRBV5-1 | CASSLAEGRSYNEQFF
TRBV7-9 | CASGSGQQNSPLHF
TRBV6-2/TRBV6-3 | CASSAPEGGPDTQYF
TRBV6-2/TRBV6-3 | CASSSNRGSEKLFF
TRBV6-5 | CASTPGTGGGYTF
TRBV5-1 | CASSFWAGLGTEAFF
TRBV30 | CAWGDREKVF
TRBV6-6 | CASIKGRGATQYF
TRBV15 | CATSRDSANTGELFF
TRBV5-1 | CASSLGLAGGPDEQFF
TRBV2 | CASIKGTGIRYEQYF
TRBV6-5 | CASSSGRTGELFF
TRBV11-2 | CASSSGTLYEQYF
TRBV7-2 | CASSLAGAVSFDF
TRBV6-5 | CASVGQAEQYF
TRBV5-4 | CASSLRQPNSPLHF
TRBV3-1/TRBV3-2 | CASSLRTSGNTGELFF
TRBV5-1 | CASSPSWGRNPYF
TRBV7-2 | CASSLDGGGETQYF
TRBV9 | CASSVAGSGETEAFF
TRBV6-2/TRBV6-3 | CASSYSGLAGYTGELFF
TRBV5-4 | CASSLEGQRGYTF
TRBV19 | CASSVAGGGDTQYF
TRBV15 | CATSRDPTALNEKLFF
TRBV10-2 | CASSFLGQGGNTEAFF